The 8 T cell receptor beta chains presented below share a single source sample, sequenced in a study of shared clonotypes between healthy human individuals (dated by TCRdb to 2018 to 2021). Libraries were prepared through the immunoSEQ multiplex PCR assay. TCRdb provides this immuneACCESS table in a form limited to in-frame rearrangements. Some clones are lacking; in checked studies, under half of them reflect an unresolved V gene, and why the rest are absent is not known. The sample table shows approximately 2.3 million clones, and 93% are seen once. The ten largest clones represent about 0.39% of the sample. The sample comprised naive CD4+ T cells from PBMCs. Explained via the paper, the cell subset or site label denotes: CD45RA+ positively selected. The receptors come from a young man in good health. Some clones in this sample may be carry-over from other donors' samples.

In the case of this clone: Other DNA variants within this sample encode the same CDR3. The rearrangement links TRBV5-1 to TRBJ2-1, with D unresolved. The germline V gene has CDR1 SGHRS and CDR2 YFSETQ. V was shortened by 0 bases and J by 2 bases, with 3 bases between the two germline ends. This CDR3 region has 13 residues. CDR3 protein: CASSLEPYNEQFF. The CDR3 nucleotides read TGCGCCAGCAGCTTGGAACCCTACAATGAGCAGTTCTTC.

The chain couples TRBV2 to TRBJ2-1; 9 bases line up with TRBD2. The CDR3 is 14 residues long. Germline trimming cut 6 bases from V and 4 bases from J; bases unmatched to any gene: 4. From germline, CDR1 is SNHLY and CDR2 FYNNEI. The CDR3: CASRATSGYNEQFF. The CDR3 DNA sequence: TGTGCCAGCAGGGCGACTAGCGGATACAATGAGCAGTTCTTC.

This clone was seen just once. The V gene is TRBV27, the J gene TRBJ1-5; D possibly corresponds to TRBD1 (6 bases). Between the trimmed V and J ends, which lost 6 bases and 4 bases, there was a span of 10 bases. Germline V CDR1 and CDR2: MNHEY, SMNVEV (reference sequence). The CDR3 is 13 residues long. The chain's CDR3 is CASRYRVNQPQHF. The DNA for the CDR3 is TGTGCCAGCAGATACAGGGTAAATCAGCCCCAGCATTTT.

The chain joins TRBV28 to TRBJ1-1, with D maybe TRBD1 (5 bases). Germline V gene data show CDR1 as MDHEN and CDR2 as SYDVKM. Trimming stripped 2 bases from V and 10 bases from J, with 11 bases between. CDR3 size: 12 residues. The CDR3 region is CASSLGAGTAFF. The CDR3 DNA reads TGTGCCAGCAGTTTAGGGGCAGGGACAGCTTTCTTT.

This chain links TRBV30 with TRBJ2-2; either TRBD1 or TRBD2 may supply D (6 bases each). The ends were cut back, 4 bases at V and 1 base at J, with 28 bases in the middle. The CDR3 covers 20 residues. The germline V gene has CDR1 GTSNPN and CDR2 SVGIG (reference sequence). The CDR3, as DNA: TGTGCCTGGAATTGGGATCCTTTCTTTAAGGGGGGCTGGAACACCGGGGAGCTGTTTTTT. Translated: CAWNWDPFFKGGWNTGELFF.

V is TRBV7-2 and J is TRBJ2-3, with D perhaps TRBD1 or TRBD2 (6 bases each). The CDR3 contains 17 residues. Looked up from germline, CDR1 is SGHTA and CDR2 is FQGNSA. V was cut by 1 base and J by 1 base, with 15 bases left in between. The CDR3 loop is CASSLEGGVLGTDTQYF. The CDR3 DNA sequence: TGTGCCAGCAGCTTAGAGGGGGGAGTGTTGGGCACAGATACGCAGTATTTT.

The V call is TRBV10-3, the J call TRBJ2-1; D uncertain. The CDR3 is 15 amino acids. Trimming cost V 0 bases and J 0 bases, with 6 bases left between them. Germline CDR1 is ENHRY and CDR2 is SYGVKD. CDR3 residues: CAISESSSSYNEQFF. The CDR3 region has the DNA TGTGCCATCAGTGAGTCCTCGAGCTCCTACAATGAGCAGTTCTTC.

This chain uses TRBV5-1 with TRBJ1-1, with TRBD1 matching 7 bases. The CDR3 is made up of 15 amino acids. Trimming cost V 2 bases and J 4 bases; bases outside gene matches: 8. Germline loops: CDR1 SGHRS, CDR2 YFSETQ. The CDR3 loop is CASSLPTGTLTEAFF. In DNA form, the CDR3 reads TGCGCCAGCAGCTTACCGACAGGGACCCTCACTGAAGCTTTCTTT.